Below, 3 T cell receptor beta chains from the same sample are listed, as sequenced in a study of blood T cells in healthy people across ages. Through a sample-barcoded 5' primer and a J-beta primer mix, a second PCR was run for 7 to 11 cycles. MiXCR, applied by TCRdb to the 5' RACE reads, yields one record per CDR3 protein. The repertoire includes 800,000 to 950,000 distinct CDR3 sequences, around 49% of them detected once, and around 15% sits in the top ten. The sequencing sample was made of blood. These receptors originate from a man aged 30 to 45 in good health.

This sequence joins TRBV10-2 and TRBJ1-1, with 7 bases that match TRBD1. With 10 bases clipped from V and 5 bases from J, the junction kept 10 bases outside the gene matches. Germline CDR1 WSHSY, CDR2 SAAADI. CDR3 size: 13 residues. The CDR3 DNA reads TGCGCCACCACCCAGGGGGTGAGAACTGAAGCTTTCTTT. It specifies CATTQGVRTEAFF.

The V gene is TRBV6-2 or TRBV6-3, the J gene TRBJ1-5; D is ambiguous. This CDR3 region has 17 residues. V was clipped by 2 bases and J by 1 base, with 15 bases between them. Per the germline V gene, CDR1 is MNHEY and CDR2 is SVGEGT. As DNA, the CDR3 is TGTGCCAGCAGTTACAGAATCGGATTTCTGAGCAATCAGCCCCAGCATTTT. Protein: CASSYRIGFLSNQPQHF.

The chain couples TRBV4-1 to TRBJ2-1; D not certain. V lost 3 bases, J lost 9 bases, and 18 bases lay in between. Germline loops: CDR1 MGHRA, CDR2 YSYEKL. This CDR3 is 15 amino acids long. CDR3 DNA: TGCGCCAGCAGCCAGGGTCAGCTAGTGTCGGGTGAGCAGTTCTTC. This translates into CASSQGQLVSGEQFF.